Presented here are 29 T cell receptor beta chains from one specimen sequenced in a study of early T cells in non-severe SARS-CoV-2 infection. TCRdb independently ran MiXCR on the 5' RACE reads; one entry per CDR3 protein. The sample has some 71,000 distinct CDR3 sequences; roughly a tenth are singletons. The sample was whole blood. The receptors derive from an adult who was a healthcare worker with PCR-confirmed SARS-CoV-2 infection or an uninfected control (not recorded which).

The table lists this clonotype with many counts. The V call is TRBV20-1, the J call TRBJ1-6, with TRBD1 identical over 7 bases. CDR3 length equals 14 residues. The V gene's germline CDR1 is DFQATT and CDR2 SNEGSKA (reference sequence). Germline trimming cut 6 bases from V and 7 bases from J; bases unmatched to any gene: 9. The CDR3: CSALDETGNSPLHF. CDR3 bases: TGCAGTGCCCTTGATGAGACAGGGAATTCACCCCTCCACTTT.

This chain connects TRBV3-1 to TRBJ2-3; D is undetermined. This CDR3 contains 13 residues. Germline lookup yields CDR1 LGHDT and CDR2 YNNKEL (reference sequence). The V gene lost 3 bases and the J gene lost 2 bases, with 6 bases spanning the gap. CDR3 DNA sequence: TGTGCCAGCAGCCAGAAGCCCACAGATACGCAGTATTTT. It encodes CASSQKPTDTQYF.

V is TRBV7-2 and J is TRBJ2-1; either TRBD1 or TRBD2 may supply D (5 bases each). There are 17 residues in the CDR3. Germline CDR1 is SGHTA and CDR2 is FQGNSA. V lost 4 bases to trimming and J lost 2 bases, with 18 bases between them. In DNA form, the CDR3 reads TGTGCCAGCAGCTACATCAGGGATACGAGGGCCTACAATGAGCAGTTCTTC. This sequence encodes CASSYIRDTRAYNEQFF.

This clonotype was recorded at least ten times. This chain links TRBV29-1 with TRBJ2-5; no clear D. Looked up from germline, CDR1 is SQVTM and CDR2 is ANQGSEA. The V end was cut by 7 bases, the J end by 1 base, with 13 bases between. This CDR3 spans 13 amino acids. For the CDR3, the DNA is TGCAGCGCCGCAACCCGGGCCCAAGAGACCCAGTACTTC. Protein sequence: CSAATRAQETQYF.

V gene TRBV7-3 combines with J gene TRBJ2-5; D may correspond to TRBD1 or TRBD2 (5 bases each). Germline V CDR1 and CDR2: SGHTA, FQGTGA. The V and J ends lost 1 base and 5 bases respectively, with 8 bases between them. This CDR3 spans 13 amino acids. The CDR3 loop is CASSLIGEETQYF. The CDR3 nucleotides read TGTGCCAGCAGCTTAATAGGGGAGGAGACCCAGTACTTC.

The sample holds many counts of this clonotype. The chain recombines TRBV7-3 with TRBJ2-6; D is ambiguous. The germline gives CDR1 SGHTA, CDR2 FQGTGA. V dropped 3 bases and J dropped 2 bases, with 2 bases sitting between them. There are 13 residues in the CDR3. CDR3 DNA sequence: TGTGCCAGCAGCTTTACTGGGGCCAACGTCCTGACTTTC. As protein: CASSFTGANVLTF. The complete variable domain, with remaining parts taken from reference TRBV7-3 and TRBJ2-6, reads GAGVSQTPSNKVTEKGKYVELRCDPISGHTALYWYRQSLGQGPEFLIYFQGTGAADDSGLPNDRFFAVRPEGSVSTLKIQRTERGDSAVYLCASSFTGANVLTFGAGSRLTVL.

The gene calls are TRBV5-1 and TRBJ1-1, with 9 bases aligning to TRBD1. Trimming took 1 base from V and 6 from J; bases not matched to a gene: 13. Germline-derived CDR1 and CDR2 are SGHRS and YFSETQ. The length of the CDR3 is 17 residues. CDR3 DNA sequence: TGCGCCAGCAGCTTGAAAGGACAGGGGCCTTCCGCGGCTGAAGCTTTCTTT. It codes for CASSLKGQGPSAAEAFF.

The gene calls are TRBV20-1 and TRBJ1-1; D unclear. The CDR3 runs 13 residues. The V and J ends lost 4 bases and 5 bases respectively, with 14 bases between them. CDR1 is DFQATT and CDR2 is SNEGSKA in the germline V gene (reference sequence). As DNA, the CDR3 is TGCAGTGCTAAGTCCCCGGGAGGTACTGAAGCTTTCTTT. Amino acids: CSAKSPGGTEAFF.

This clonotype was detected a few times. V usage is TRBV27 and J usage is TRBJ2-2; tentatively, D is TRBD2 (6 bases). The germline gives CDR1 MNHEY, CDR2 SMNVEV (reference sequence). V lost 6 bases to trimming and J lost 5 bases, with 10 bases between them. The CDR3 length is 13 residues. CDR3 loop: CASRLAATGELFF. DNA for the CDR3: TGTGCCAGCAGACTAGCAGCTACCGGGGAGCTGTTTTTT.

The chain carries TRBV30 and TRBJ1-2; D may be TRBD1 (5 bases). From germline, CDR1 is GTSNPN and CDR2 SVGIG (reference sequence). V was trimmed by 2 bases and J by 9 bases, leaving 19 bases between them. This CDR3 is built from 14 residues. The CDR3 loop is CAWSPGATKFSYTF. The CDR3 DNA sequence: TGTGCCTGGAGTCCCGGGGCTACAAAGTTTAGCTACACCTTC.

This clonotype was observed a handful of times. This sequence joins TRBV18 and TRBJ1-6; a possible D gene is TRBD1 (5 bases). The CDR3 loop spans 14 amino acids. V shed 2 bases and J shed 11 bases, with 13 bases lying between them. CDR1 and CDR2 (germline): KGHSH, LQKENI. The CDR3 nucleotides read TGTGCCAGCTCACCAGGGACGGCCGCAACACCCCTCCACTTT. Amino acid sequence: CASSPGTAATPLHF.

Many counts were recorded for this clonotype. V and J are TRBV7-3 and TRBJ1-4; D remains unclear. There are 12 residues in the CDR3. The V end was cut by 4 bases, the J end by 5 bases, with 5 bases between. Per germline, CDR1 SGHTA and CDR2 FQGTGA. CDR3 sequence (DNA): TGTGCCAGCAGCTCCCCGAATGAAAAACTGTTTTTT. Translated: CASSSPNEKLFF.

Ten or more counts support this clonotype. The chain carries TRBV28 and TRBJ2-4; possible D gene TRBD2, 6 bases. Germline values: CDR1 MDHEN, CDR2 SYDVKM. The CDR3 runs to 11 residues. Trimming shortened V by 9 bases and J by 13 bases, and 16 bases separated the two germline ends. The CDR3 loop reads CASTQGGVQYF. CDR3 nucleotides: TGTGCCAGTACGCAGGGCGGGGTCCAGTACTTC.

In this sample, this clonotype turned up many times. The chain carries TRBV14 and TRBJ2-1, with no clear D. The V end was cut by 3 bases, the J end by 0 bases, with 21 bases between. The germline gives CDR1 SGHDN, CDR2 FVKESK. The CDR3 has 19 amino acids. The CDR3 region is CASSHQRSRRSSSYNEQFF. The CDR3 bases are TGTGCCAGCAGCCATCAGCGAAGTAGACGATCCAGCTCCTACAATGAGCAGTTCTTC.

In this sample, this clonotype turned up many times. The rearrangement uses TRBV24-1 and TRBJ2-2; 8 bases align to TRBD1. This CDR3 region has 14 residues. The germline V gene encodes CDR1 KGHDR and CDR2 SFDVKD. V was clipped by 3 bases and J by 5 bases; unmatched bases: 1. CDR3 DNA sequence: TGTGCCACCAGTGATCGACAGGGGACCGGGGAGCTGTTTTTT. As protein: CATSDRQGTGELFF.

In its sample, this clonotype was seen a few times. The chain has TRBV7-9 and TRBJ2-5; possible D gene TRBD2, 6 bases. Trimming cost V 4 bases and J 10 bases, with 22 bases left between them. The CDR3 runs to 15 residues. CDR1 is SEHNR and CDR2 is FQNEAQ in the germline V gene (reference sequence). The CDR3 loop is CASSSPGRSSGDQYF. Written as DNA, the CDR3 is TGTGCCAGCAGCTCCCCGGGGAGGTCATCTGGGGACCAGTACTTC. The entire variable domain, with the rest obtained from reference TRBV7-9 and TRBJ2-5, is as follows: DTGVSQNPRHKITKRGQNVTFRCDPISEHNRLYWYRQTLGQGPEFLTYFQNEAQLEKSRLLSDRFSAERPKGSFSTLEIQRTEQGDSAMYLCASSSPGRSSGDQYFGPGTRLLVL.

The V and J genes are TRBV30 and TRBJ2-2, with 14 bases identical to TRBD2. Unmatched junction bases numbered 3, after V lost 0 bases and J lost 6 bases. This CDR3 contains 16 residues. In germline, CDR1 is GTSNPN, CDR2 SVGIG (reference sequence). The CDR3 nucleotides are TGTGCCTGGAGTGTAAAGACTAGCGGGAGGGCCGGGGAGCTGTTTTTT. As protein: CAWSVKTSGRAGELFF.

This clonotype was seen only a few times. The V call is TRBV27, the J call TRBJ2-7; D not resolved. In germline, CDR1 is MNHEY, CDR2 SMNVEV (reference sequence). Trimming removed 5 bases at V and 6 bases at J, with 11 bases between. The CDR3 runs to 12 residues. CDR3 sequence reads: CASSLPAGEQYF. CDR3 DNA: TGTGCCAGCAGTCTACCAGCTGGCGAGCAGTACTTC.

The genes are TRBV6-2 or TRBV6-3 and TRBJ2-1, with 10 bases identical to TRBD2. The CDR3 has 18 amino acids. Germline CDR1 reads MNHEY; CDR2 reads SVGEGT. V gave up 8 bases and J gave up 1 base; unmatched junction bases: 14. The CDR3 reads CASENRGLASFSYNEQFF. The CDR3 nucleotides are TGTGCCAGCGAAAACCGGGGACTAGCGTCGTTTTCCTACAATGAGCAGTTCTTC.

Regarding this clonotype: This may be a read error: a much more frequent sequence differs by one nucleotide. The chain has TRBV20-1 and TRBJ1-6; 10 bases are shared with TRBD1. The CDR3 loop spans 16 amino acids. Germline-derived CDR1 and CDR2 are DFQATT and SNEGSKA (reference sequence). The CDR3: CGANPGGGTGDSPLHF. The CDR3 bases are TGCGGTGCTAATCCCGGCGGCGGGACAGGGGACTCACCCCTCCACTTT.

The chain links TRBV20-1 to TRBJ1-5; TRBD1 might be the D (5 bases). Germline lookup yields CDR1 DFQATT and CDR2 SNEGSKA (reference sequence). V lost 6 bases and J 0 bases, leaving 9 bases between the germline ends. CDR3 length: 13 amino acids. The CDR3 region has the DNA TGCAGTGCCCACAGGAATAGCAATCAGCCCCAGCATTTT. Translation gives CSAHRNSNQPQHF.

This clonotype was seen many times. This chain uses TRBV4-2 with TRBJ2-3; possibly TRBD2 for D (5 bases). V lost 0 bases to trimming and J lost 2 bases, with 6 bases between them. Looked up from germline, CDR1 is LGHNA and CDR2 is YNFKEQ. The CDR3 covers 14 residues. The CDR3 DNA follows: TGTGCCAGCAGCCAAGAGAGGGCCACAGATACGCAGTATTTT. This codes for CASSQERATDTQYF.

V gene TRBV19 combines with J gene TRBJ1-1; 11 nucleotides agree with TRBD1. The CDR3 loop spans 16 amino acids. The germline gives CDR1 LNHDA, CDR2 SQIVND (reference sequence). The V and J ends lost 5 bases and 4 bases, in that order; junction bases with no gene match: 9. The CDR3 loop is CASSALPGTGGTEAFF. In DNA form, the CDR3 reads TGTGCCAGTAGTGCCCTTCCCGGGACAGGGGGCACTGAAGCTTTCTTT.

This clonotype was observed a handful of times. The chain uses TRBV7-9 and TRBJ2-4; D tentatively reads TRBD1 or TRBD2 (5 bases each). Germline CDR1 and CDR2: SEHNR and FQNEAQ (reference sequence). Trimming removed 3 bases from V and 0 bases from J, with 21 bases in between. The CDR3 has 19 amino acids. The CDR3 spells CASSFKPRSGPTAKNIQYF. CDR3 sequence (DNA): TGTGCCAGCAGCTTTAAACCTAGGTCGGGACCGACAGCCAAAAACATTCAGTACTTC.

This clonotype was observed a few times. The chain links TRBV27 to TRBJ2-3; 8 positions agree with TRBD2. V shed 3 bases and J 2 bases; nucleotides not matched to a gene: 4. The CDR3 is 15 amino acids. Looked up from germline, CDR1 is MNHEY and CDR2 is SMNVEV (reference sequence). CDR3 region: CASSFTSGLTDTQYF. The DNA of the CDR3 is TGTGCCAGCAGTTTTACTAGCGGCCTCACAGATACGCAGTATTTT.

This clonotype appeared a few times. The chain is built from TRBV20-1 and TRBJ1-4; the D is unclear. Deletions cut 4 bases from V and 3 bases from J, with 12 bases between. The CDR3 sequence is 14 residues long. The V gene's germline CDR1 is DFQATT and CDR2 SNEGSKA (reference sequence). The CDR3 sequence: CSATKTDSNEKLFF. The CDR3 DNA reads TGCAGTGCTACTAAGACGGATTCTAATGAAAAACTGTTTTTT.

In DNA, the CDR3 is TGTGCCAGCAGTGCCGCTAGGTACGCGAGGAAGACCCAGTACTTC. As protein: CASSAARYARKTQYF. The chain couples TRBV6-1 to TRBJ2-5; D is uncertain. CDR1 and CDR2 from the germline V gene are MNHNS and SASEGT. This CDR3 spans 15 amino acids. V lost 4 bases, J lost 6 bases, and 18 bases lay in between.

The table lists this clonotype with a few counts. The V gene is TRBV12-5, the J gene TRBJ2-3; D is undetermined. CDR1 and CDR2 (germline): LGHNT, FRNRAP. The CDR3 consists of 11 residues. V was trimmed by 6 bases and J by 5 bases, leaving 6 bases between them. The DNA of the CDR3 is TGTGCTAGTGGGGTGGTAGATACGCAGTATTTT. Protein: CASGVVDTQYF.

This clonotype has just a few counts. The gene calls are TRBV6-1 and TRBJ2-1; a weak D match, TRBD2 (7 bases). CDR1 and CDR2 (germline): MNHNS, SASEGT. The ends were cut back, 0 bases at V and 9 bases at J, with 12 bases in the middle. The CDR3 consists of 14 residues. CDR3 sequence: CASSEAGGPFEQFF. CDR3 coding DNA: TGTGCCAGCAGTGAAGCGGGGGGGCCTTTTGAGCAGTTCTTC.